What follows is one T cell receptor (beta chain) and its context. Its specificity is unknown. The germline CDR1 and CDR2 sequences are MNHEY and SMNVEV (reference sequence). This CDR3 has 14 residues. The V gene lost 3 bases and the J gene lost 4 bases, with 12 bases spanning the gap. This record comes from a study of OX40 agonist ivuxolimab in advanced cancers. Across the study: The patients received ivuxolimab by intravenous route every 2 weeks at 0.01 to 10 mg/kg.

Sequencing used immunoSEQ multiplex PCR; TCRdb keeps in-frame clones, though not all of them. The sample records about 73,000 clones, 75% to 95% being singletons. Regarding the study as a whole: Average numbers of expanded clones were greater in CD8+ T cells than in CD4+.

The sequence was obtained from an adult with an advanced solid tumor such as melanoma, head and neck, liver or kidney cancer. The sample in question was CD4+ or CD8+ T cells sorted from blood, obtained in a trial of the OX40 agonist ivuxolimab. The V and J genes are TRBV27 and TRBJ2-5; no clear D. The CDR3 loop reads CASSFSIKGETQYF. In nucleotides, the CDR3 is TGTGCCAGCAGTTTCTCGATCAAGGGAGAGACCCAGTACTTC.